The text below deals with one TCR beta chain. The use of a sample-barcoded 5' primer and a J-beta primer mix characterized a second PCR of 7 to 11 cycles. Every sample returned 2.5 million or more CDR3-containing paired-end reads. MiXCR was run by TCRdb on the 5' RACE reads, yielding one entry per CDR3 protein. The top ten hold roughly 37% of the sample, which has around 800,000 distinct CDR3 sequences, 40% to 65% seen once. The data were taken from a study of blood T cells in healthy people across ages. Germline V CDR1 and CDR2: SQVTM, ANQGSEA. V gave up 3 bases and J gave up 3 bases, with 8 bases separating them. This CDR3 has 13 residues. Total RNA, at least 5 micrograms per sample, came from PBMCs.

This receptor was taken from a man older than 75 in good health. The rearrangement links TRBV29-1 to TRBJ2-2, with D possibly matching TRBD2 (5 bases). Sequenced: blood. The CDR3 DNA reads TGCAGCGTTGACCGGGGATACACCGGGGAGCTGTTTTTT. Its translation: CSVDRGYTGELFF.